This T cell receptor (beta chain) was identified in a study of immune evolution from preneoplasia to lung adenocarcinoma. Notes on this clone: Its target is not known.

The data were produced by immunoSEQ multiplex PCR, yet TCRdb's version contains in-frame clones alone and is incomplete. Here the sample spans roughly 5,400 clones, 83% being singletons. The study, taken as a whole, reports: Top clone share appeared to fall from AAH through AIS, MIA, adenocarcinoma. Later-stage lesions appeared to have more T cells, more diversity, less clonality.

V gave up 2 bases and J gave up 4 bases, with 8 bases separating them. The CDR3 is 13 residues long. CDR1 is SGHDN and CDR2 is FVKESK in the germline V gene. Patient tissue came from resections in Japan or China, 2014–2017. Nucleic acids came from premalignant or tumor cells enriched by macro-dissection. What was sequenced was FFPE minimally invasive lung adenocarcinoma tissue. J is TRBJ1-1 and V is TRBV14, with D unclear. The TCR originated in a person aged 60-79 years with lung adenocarcinoma. The CDR3 DNA reads TGTGCCAGCAGCCAATCACCTCGCACTGAAGCTTTCTTT. The encoded protein is CASSQSPRTEAFF.